This T cell receptor beta chain is drawn from a study of OX40 agonist ivuxolimab in advanced cancers. Study-level background: Therapy given before enrollment (anti-PD-1, anti-PD-L1 or anti-CTLA-4) was allowed, and over 35% had some.

This clone was recorded only once. The method was immunoSEQ multiplex PCR; TCRdb's version includes in-frame clones alone and lacks a portion of them. This repertoire shows approximately 22,000 clones, about 88% found once; its top ten account for roughly a third. From germline, CDR1 is ENHRY and CDR2 SYGVKD. The CDR3 totals 14 residues. V lost 3 bases to trimming and J lost 4 bases; unmatched junction nucleotides: 1. The chain is built from TRBV10-3 and TRBJ2-7; TRBD2 agrees at 12 bases. This TCR came from an adult with an advanced solid tumor such as melanoma, head and neck, liver or kidney cancer. The sequencing here drew on CD4+ or CD8+ T cells sorted from blood, taken in a trial of the OX40 agonist ivuxolimab. The CDR3 region is CAISEGTSGYEQYF. CDR3 in DNA: TGTGCCATCAGTGAAGGGACTAGCGGGTACGAGCAGTACTTC.